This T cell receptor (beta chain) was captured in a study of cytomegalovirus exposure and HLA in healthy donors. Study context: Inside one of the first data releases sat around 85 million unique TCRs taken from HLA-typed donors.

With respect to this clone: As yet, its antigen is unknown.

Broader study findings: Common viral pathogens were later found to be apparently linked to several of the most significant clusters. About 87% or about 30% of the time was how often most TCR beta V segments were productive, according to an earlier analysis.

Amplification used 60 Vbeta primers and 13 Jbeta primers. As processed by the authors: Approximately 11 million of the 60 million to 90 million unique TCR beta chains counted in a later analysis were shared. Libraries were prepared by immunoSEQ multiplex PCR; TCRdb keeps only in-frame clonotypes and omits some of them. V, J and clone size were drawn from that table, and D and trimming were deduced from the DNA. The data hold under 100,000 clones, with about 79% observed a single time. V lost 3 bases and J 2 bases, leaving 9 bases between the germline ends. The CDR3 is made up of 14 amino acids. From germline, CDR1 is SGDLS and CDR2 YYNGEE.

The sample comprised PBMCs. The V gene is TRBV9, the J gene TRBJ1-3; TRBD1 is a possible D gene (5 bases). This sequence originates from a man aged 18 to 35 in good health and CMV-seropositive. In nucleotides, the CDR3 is TGTGCCAGCAGCGGTCCAGGGCCTGGAAACACCATATATTTT. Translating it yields CASSGPGPGNTIYF.